This TCR beta chain was profiled in a study of beta chain features in type 1 diabetes. This clone was counted between two and nine times. The germline V gene encodes CDR1 SGHRS and CDR2 YFSETQ. The ends were cut back, 0 bases at V and 2 bases at J, with 5 bases in the middle. This CDR3 is 13 amino acids long. The sequenced template was cDNA made from the entire isolated RNA. Clones were read by immunoSEQ multiplex PCR, and TCRdb kept only the in-frame ones, dropping some. The sample records 400,000 to 500,000 clones, more than 11% being singletons. J is TRBJ1-1 and V is TRBV5-1, with no clear D. This sequence was found in a man younger than 45 in good health. Sample: naive CD4+ T cells from blood. Here the CDR3 DNA reads TGCGCCAGCAGCTTGGACTATAACACTGAAGCTTTCTTT. It yields the protein CASSLDYNTEAFF.